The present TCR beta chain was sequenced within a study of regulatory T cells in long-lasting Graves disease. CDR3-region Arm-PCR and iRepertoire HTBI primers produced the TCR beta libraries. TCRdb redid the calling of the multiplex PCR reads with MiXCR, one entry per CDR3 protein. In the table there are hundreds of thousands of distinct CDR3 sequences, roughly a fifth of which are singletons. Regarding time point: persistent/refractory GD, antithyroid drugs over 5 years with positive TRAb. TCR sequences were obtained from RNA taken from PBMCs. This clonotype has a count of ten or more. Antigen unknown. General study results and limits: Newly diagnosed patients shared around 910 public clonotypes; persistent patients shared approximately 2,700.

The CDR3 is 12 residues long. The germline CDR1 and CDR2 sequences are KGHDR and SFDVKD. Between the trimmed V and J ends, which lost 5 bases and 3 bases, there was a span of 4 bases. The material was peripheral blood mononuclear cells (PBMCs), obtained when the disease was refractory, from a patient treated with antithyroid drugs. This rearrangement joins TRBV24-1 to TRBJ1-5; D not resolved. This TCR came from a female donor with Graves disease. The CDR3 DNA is TGTGCCACCAGTGGAGTCAATCAGCCCCAGCATTTT. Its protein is CATSGVNQPQHF.